Presented here are 18 T cell receptor beta chains from one specimen sequenced in a study of early stage breast cancer tumors. The repertoire was sequenced with immunoSEQ multiplex PCR; TCRdb's copy has only in-frame clones and lacks some. Among about 4,800 clones listed, about 61% were seen once. The sample consisted of breast tumor tissue. These receptors all come from a person aged 45 to 59 with breast cancer.

The J gene is TRBJ1-1, the V gene TRBV11-2; the D is unclear. CDR3 length: 12 residues. Germline values: CDR1 SGHAT, CDR2 FQNNGV. Trimming took 5 bases from V and 11 from J, leaving 15 bases between them. This CDR3 is CASSPTSDPAFF. The CDR3 nucleotides are TGTGCCAGCAGCCCAACGTCCGATCCGGCTTTCTTT.

The sample holds one count of this clone. The chain couples TRBV9 to TRBJ2-1; the D is unclear. The CDR3 length is 13 residues. The germline V and J ends were trimmed by 3 bases and 6 bases, with 10 bases remaining between them. CDR1 SGDLS and CDR2 YYNGEE come from the germline V gene. CDR3 DNA sequence: TGTGCCAGCAGCGGGATAATTCCCAATGAGCAGTTCTTC. Amino acids: CASSGIIPNEQFF.

The chain uses TRBV5-1 and TRBJ2-5; the match to TRBD2 covers 9 bases. CDR3 length: 15 amino acids. Trimming took 0 bases from V and 2 from J; bases not matched to a gene: 2. Germline lookup yields CDR1 SGHRS and CDR2 YFSETQ. The CDR3 reads CASSLGLAEQETQYF. The CDR3 DNA sequence: TGCGCCAGCAGCTTGGGACTAGCGGAACAAGAGACCCAGTACTTC.

CDR3 sequence (DNA): TGTGCCAGCAGCCCCTGGACAGATAATTCACCCCTCCACTTT. Translating it yields CASSPWTDNSPLHF. The chain employs TRBV7-2 and TRBJ1-6; D is perhaps TRBD1 (6 bases). V lost 5 bases, J lost 5 bases, and 10 bases lay in between. The CDR3 spans 14 residues. CDR1 and CDR2 (germline): SGHTA, FQGNSA. The entire variable domain, with the rest obtained from reference TRBV7-2 and TRBJ1-6, is as follows: GAGVSQSPSNKVTEKGKDVELRCDPISGHTALYWYRQSLGQGLEFLIYFQGNSAPDKSGLPSDRFSAERTGGSVSTLTIQRTQQEDSAVYLCASSPWTDNSPLHFGNGTRLTVT.

This sequence joins TRBV11-2 and TRBJ2-3; 11 nucleotides align to TRBD1. CDR1 is SGHAT, CDR2 FQNNGV, per germline. The CDR3 is made up of 15 amino acids. With V trimmed by 5 bases and J by 7 bases, 8 bases remained unmatched. CDR3 nucleotides: TGTGCCAGCAGCACCTCGGGACAGGGGGGGAATACGCAGTATTTT. This sequence encodes CASSTSGQGGNTQYF.

This clone has just a few counts. The J gene is TRBJ2-7, the V gene TRBV9; the D gene is possibly TRBD1 (5 bases). CDR1 is SGDLS and CDR2 is YYNGEE in the germline V gene. V shed 1 base and J shed 5 bases, with 16 bases lying between them. The CDR3 is 15 amino acids. The CDR3 protein is CASSVQAGNKHEQYV. The CDR3 nucleotides read TGTGCCAGCAGCGTACAGGCAGGGAACAAGCACGAGCAGTACGTC.

The V and J genes are TRBV19 and TRBJ1-1, with a tentative D call TRBD1 (5 bases). Per the germline V gene, CDR1 is LNHDA and CDR2 is SQIVND (reference sequence). Trimming left V 10 bases short and J 3 bases short, with 18 bases between. This CDR3 is built from 14 residues. CDR3 sequence reads: CATVGAHSDTEAFF. The CDR3 DNA follows: TGTGCCACCGTAGGGGCACACTCTGACACTGAAGCTTTCTTT.

This clone came up once. The chain employs TRBV6-5 and TRBJ1-6, with TRBD1 matching over 10 bases. The CDR3 is 15 residues long. Germline CDR1 MNHEY, CDR2 SVGAGI. Trimming took 4 bases from V and 10 from J; bases not matched to a gene: 7. The CDR3 is CASSLGQGFRSPLHF. CDR3 coding DNA: TGTGCCAGCAGTTTGGGACAGGGGTTTAGGTCACCCCTCCACTTT.

The chain uses TRBV10-2 and TRBJ1-1; 10 bases line up with TRBD1. V trimming: 6 bases; J trimming: 1 base; junction bases outside the gene matches: 2. Germline assignment: CDR1 WSHSY and CDR2 SAAADI. There are 14 residues in the CDR3. The CDR3 region has the DNA TGCGCCAGCAGAGACAGGGGGCCGAACACTGAAGCTTTCTTT. Translating it yields CASRDRGPNTEAFF.

This clone showed up just a few times. CDR3 region: CASSWGGAGGTEAFF. The DNA for the CDR3 is TGTGCCAGCAGTTGGGGCGGGGCAGGGGGGACTGAAGCTTTCTTT. This chain uses TRBV28 with TRBJ1-1; 7 nucleotides agree with TRBD1. Germline values: CDR1 MDHEN, CDR2 SYDVKM. V gave up 4 bases and J gave up 5 bases; unmatched junction bases: 10. The CDR3 contains 15 residues. The full variable domain, completed using reference TRBV28 and TRBJ1-1, is DVKVTQSSRYLVKRTGEKVFLECVQDMDHENMFWYRQDPGLGLRLIYFSYDVKMKEKGDIPEGYSVSREKKERFSLILESASTNQTSMYLCASSWGGAGGTEAFFGQGTRLTVV.

This clone rates as large. This chain connects TRBV13 to TRBJ2-5; 14 bases are shared with TRBD2. The J segment lost 3 bases and the V segment lost 4 bases, leaving 4 bases of the junction unmatched. CDR1 and CDR2 from the germline V gene are PRHDT and FYEKMQ (reference sequence). There are 16 residues in the CDR3. CDR3 in amino acids: CASSSTSGGAEETQYF. The DNA of the CDR3 is TGTGCCAGCAGCTCGACTAGCGGGGGGGCGGAAGAGACCCAGTACTTC.

In this sample, this clone turned up a few times. The CDR3 DNA sequence: TGTGCCAGCAGCGCTCCAGGGGGGGAGACCTACAATGAGCAGTTCTTC. Translation gives CASSAPGGETYNEQFF. The gene calls are TRBV9 and TRBJ2-1; TRBD1 or TRBD2 may be the D gene (7 bases each). The CDR3 totals 16 residues. Trimming pared 3 bases from V and 2 bases from J, leaving 15 bases between. Germline-derived CDR1 and CDR2 are SGDLS and YYNGEE.

The rearrangement joins TRBV18 to TRBJ2-7; D might be TRBD1 (6 bases). The CDR3 has 14 residues. Trimming pared 2 bases from V and 3 bases from J, leaving 11 bases between. The germline V gene encodes CDR1 KGHSH and CDR2 LQKENI. CDR3 nucleotides: TGTGCCAGCTCACCAAGGGGGAGTGACTACGAGCAGTACTTC. This encodes CASSPRGSDYEQYF.

This clone is medium-sized (0.01 to 0.1%). The chain has TRBV4-2 and TRBJ2-1; the D gene is possibly TRBD1 (5 bases). This CDR3 is built from 15 residues. Germline V gene sequence: CDR1 LGHNA, CDR2 YNFKEQ. V dropped 0 bases and J dropped 2 bases, with 8 bases sitting between them. CDR3 protein: CASSQETETYNEQFF. The CDR3, as DNA: TGTGCCAGCAGCCAAGAGACAGAAACCTACAATGAGCAGTTCTTC.

The J gene is TRBJ2-3, the V gene TRBV7-6; TRBD2 matches at 9 bases. CDR3 length: 15 residues. CDR1 is SGHVS and CDR2 is FNYEAQ in the germline V gene. With 6 bases clipped from V and 3 bases from J, the junction kept 7 bases outside the gene matches. This chain's CDR3 is CASSFSGSGTDTQYF. The CDR3 nucleotides are TGTGCCAGCAGTTTTAGCGGGAGCGGGACAGATACGCAGTATTTT.

The chain joins TRBV11-3 to TRBJ2-4; 7 bases fit TRBD1. J gave up 5 bases and V 4 bases, and 14 bases lay outside the gene matches. CDR1 is SGHNT and CDR2 is YENEEA in the germline V gene. This CDR3 contains 17 residues. The CDR3 DNA reads as TGTGCCAGCAGCTCGATAAACGGTCGAACAGGGGAAAACATTCAGTACTTC. Translated, it gives CASSSINGRTGENIQYF.

The V gene is TRBV5-6, the J gene TRBJ1-5; no clear D. This CDR3 has 12 amino acids. Germline V lookup: CDR1 SGHDT, CDR2 YYEEEE. V lost 0 bases and J lost 6, with 4 bases in between. The CDR3 is CASSLGAQPQHF. CDR3 bases: TGTGCCAGCAGCTTGGGAGCTCAGCCCCAGCATTTT.

The J gene is TRBJ2-1, the V gene TRBV7-2, with 7 bases fitting TRBD2. CDR3 length: 14 residues. With V trimmed by 5 bases and J by 3 bases, 4 bases remained unmatched. Germline CDR1 reads SGHTA; CDR2 reads FQGNSA. The CDR3 here is CASSLSGDYNEQFF. The CDR3 nucleotides are TGTGCCAGCAGCCTCAGCGGGGACTACAATGAGCAGTTCTTC.